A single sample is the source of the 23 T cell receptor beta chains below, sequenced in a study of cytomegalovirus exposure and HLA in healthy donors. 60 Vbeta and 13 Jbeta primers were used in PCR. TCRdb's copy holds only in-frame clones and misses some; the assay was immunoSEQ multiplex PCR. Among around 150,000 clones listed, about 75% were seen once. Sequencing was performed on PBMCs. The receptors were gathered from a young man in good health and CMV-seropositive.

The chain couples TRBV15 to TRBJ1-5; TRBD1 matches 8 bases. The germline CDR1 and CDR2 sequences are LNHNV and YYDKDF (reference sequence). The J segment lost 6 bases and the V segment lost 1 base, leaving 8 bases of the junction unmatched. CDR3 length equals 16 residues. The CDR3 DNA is TGTGCCACCAGCAGAGGACCCTCAGGGGGCGGTCAGCCCCAGCATTTT. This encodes CATSRGPSGGGQPQHF.

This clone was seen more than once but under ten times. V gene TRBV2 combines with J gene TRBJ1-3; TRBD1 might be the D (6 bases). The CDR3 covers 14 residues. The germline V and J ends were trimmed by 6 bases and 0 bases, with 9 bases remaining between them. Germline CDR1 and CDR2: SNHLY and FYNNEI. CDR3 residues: CASSETGSGNTIYF. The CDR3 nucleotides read TGTGCCAGCAGCGAGACAGGCTCTGGAAACACCATATATTTT.

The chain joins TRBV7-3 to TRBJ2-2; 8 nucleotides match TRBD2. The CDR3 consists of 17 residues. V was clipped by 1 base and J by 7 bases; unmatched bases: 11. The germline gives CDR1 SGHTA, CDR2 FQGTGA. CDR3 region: CASSLSPPGGPGGELFF. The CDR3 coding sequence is TGTGCCAGCAGCTTAAGCCCGCCGGGGGGGCCTGGCGGGGAGCTGTTTTTT.

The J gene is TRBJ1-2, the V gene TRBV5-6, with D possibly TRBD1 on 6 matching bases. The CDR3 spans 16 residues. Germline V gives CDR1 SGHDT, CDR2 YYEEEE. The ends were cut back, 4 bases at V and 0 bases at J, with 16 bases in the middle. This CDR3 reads CASSLRQDGANYGYTF. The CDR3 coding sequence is TGTGCCAGCAGCCTTCGACAGGATGGTGCTAACTATGGCTACACCTTC.

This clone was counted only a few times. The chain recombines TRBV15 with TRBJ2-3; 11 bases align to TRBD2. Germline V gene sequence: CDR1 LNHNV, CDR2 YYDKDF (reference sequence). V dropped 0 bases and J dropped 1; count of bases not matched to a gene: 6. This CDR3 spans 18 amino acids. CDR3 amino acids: CATSREGTSGEGTDTQYF. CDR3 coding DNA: TGTGCCACCAGCAGAGAAGGGACTAGCGGAGAAGGCACAGATACGCAGTATTTT.

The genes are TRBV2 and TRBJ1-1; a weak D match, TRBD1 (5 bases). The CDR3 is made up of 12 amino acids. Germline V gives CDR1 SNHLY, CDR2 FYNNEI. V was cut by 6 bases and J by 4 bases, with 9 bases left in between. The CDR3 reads CASSLDITEAFF. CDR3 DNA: TGTGCCAGCAGCCTGGACATCACTGAAGCTTTCTTT.

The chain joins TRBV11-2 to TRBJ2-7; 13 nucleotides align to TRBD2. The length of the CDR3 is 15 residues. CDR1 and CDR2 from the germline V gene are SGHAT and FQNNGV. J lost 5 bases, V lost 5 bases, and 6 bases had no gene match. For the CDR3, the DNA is TGTGCCAGCAGCCCTAGGGGGACTAGCGGGGACGAGCAGTACGTC. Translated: CASSPRGTSGDEQYV.

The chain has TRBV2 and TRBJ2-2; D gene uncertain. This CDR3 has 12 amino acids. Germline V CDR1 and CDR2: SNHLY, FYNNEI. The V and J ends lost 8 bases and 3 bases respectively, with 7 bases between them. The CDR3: CASSTDTGELFF. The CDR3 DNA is TGTGCCAGCTCGACTGACACCGGGGAGCTGTTTTTT.

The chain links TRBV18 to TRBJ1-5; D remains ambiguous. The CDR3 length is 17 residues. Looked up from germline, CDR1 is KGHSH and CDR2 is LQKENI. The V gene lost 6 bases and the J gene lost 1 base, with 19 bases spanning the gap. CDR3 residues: CASSSGYSGVSNQPQHF. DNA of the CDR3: TGTGCCAGCTCCTCGGGTTACAGCGGGGTAAGCAATCAGCCCCAGCATTTT.

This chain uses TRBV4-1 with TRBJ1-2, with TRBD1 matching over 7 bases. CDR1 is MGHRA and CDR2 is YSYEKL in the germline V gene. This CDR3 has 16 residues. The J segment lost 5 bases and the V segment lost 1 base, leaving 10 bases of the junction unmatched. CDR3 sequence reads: CASSQGQGVRSYGYTF. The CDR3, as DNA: TGCGCCAGCAGCCAAGGACAGGGCGTGAGGAGTTATGGCTACACCTTC.

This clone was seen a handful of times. The CDR3 region is CASTLGQGASTGELFF. CDR3 nucleotides: TGTGCCAGCACCCTGGGACAGGGGGCTAGCACCGGGGAGCTGTTTTTT. V gene TRBV11-3 combines with J gene TRBJ2-2; 12 bases line up with TRBD1. Germline V gene lookup returns CDR1 SGHNT and CDR2 YENEEA. V shed 7 bases, J shed 4 bases, and the junction held 7 bases outside the gene matches. CDR3 size: 16 residues.

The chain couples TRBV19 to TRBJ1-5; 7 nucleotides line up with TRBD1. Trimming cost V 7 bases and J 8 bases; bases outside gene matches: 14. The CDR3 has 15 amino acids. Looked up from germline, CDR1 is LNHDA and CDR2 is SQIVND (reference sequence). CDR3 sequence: CASTRLEGASEPQHF. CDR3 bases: TGTGCCAGTACCCGGTTGGAGGGGGCGAGTGAGCCCCAGCATTTT.

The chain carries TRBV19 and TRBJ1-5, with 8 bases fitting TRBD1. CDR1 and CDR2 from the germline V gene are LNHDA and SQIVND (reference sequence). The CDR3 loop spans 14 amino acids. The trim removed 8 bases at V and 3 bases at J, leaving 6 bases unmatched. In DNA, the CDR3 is TGTGCCAGTGGACAGGGTAGTATCAATCAGCCCCAGCATTTT. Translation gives CASGQGSINQPQHF.

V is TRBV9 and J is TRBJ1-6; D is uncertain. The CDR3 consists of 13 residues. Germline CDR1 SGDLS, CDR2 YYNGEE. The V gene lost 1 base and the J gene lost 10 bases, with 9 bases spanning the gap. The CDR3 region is CASSVTGGSPLHF. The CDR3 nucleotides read TGTGCCAGCAGCGTAACGGGAGGCTCACCCCTCCACTTT.

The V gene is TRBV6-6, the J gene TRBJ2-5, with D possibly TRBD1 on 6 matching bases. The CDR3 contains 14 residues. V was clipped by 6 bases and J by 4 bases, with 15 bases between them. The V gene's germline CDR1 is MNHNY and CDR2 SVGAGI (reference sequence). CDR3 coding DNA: TGTGCCAGCAGCTTAGGGGGACCCCCAGAGACCCAGTACTTC. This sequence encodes CASSLGGPPETQYF.

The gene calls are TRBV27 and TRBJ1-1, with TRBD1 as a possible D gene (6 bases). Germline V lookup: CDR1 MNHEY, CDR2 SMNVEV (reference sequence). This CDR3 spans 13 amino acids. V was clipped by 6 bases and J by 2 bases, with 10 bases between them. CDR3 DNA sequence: TGTGCCAGCAGCCAACAGGGTAACACTGAAGCTTTCTTT. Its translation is CASSQQGNTEAFF.

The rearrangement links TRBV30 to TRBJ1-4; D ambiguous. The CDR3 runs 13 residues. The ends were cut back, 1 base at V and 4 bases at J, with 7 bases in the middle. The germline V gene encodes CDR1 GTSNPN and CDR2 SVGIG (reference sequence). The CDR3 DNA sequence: TGTGCCTGGAGTGCCGGTGTTAATGAAAAACTGTTTTTT. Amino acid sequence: CAWSAGVNEKLFF.

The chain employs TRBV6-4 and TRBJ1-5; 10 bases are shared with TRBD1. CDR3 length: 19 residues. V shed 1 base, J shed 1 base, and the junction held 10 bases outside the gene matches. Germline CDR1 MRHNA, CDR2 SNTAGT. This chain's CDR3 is CASSDYEGGQGHSNQPQHF. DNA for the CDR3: TGTGCCAGCAGTGACTACGAGGGGGGACAGGGGCACAGCAATCAGCCCCAGCATTTT.

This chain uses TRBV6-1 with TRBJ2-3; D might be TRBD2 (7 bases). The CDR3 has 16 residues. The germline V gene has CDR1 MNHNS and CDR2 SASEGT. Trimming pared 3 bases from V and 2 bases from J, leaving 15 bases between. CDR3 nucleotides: TGTGCCAGCAGTGATCTTCGGGGGGCAAACACAGATACGCAGTATTTT. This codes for CASSDLRGANTDTQYF.

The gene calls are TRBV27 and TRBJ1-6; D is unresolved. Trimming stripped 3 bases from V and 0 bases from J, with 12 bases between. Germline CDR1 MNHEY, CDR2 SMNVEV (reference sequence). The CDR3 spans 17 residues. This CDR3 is CASSFDPGSSYNSPLHF. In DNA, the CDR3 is TGTGCCAGCAGTTTTGACCCCGGGAGCTCCTATAATTCACCCCTCCACTTT.

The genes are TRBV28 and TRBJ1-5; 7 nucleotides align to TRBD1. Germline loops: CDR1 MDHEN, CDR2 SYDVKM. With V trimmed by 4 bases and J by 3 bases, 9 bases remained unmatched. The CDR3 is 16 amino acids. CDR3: CASSSHGTDLNQPQHF. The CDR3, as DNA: TGTGCCAGCAGTTCGCACGGGACAGACCTCAATCAGCCCCAGCATTTT.

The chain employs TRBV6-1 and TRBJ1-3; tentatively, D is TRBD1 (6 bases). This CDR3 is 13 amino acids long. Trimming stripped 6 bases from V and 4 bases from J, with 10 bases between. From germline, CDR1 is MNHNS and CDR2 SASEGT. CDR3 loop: CASRDRSGNTIYF. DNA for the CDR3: TGTGCCAGCAGAGACAGGTCCGGAAACACCATATATTTT.

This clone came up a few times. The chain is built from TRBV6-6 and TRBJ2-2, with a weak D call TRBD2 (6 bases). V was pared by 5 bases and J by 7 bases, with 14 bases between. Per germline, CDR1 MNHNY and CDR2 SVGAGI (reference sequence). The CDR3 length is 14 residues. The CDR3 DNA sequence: TGTGCCAGCAGTCCCCGACTAGAATACGGGGAGCTGTTTTTT. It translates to CASSPRLEYGELFF.